Listed here is a single T cell receptor (beta chain). Once RNA had been extracted, it was reverse transcribed into cDNA to act as the sequencing template. The protocol was immunoSEQ multiplex PCR, while the TCRdb copy is restricted to in-frame clones and leaves out a portion. This table has about 130,000 clones, roughly three fifths appearing once. These data belong to a study of CD8+ T cells in alopecia areata. Turning to the study itself: Treatment of the treated patients consisted of oral tofacitinib, 5 to 10 mg twice daily.

In germline, CDR1 is SQVTM, CDR2 ANQGSEA. The ends were cut back, 3 bases at V and 1 base at J, with 12 bases in the middle. CDR3 length equals 14 residues. The chain is built from TRBV29-1 and TRBJ1-1; the D is unclear. Sequenced here: CD4+ T cells sorted from blood, sampled at week 0. The clonotype was recovered from a human donor with alopecia areata. CDR3 coding DNA: TGCAGCGTTGACGGGAGTCTGGCGAACACTGAAGCTTTCTTT. Translating it yields CSVDGSLANTEAFF.